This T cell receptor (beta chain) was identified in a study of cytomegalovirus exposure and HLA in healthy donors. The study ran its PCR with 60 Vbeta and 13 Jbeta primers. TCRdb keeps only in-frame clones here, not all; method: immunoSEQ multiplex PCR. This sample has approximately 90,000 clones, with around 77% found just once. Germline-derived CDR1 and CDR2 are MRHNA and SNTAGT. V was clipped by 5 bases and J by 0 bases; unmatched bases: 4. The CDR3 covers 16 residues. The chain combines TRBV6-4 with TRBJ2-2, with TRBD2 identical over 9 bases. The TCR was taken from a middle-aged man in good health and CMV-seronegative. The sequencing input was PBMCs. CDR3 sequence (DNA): TGTGCCAGCAGTAAATCTAGCGGGGCGAACACCGGGGAGCTGTTTTTT. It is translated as CASSKSSGANTGELFF.